Shown below are 9 T cell receptor beta chains from a single sample sequenced in a study of T cells in Graves' hyperthyroidism and ophthalmopathy (dated by TCRdb to about 2019). The protocol used for the library was multiplex PCR. Instrument on record: Illumina HiSeq 2000. The TCR beta CDR3 regions were amplified from RNA transcripts. The first round of RT-PCR for the TCR CDR3 was performed with the HTBI primer set and the Qiagen OneStep RT-PCR kit. TCRdb applied fastp at Q25 and MiXCR to the public reads, then kept only in-frame beta chains. Each entry merges the rows of one CDR3 protein and shows their most common DNA and genes. The sample includes under 500,000 distinct CDR3 sequences, with about 14% observed a single time. The ten largest clones take up around 28% of the sample. The sample consisted of blood. The receptors here all came from a man between 50 and 59 years old with Graves' ophthalmopathy.

The chain recombines TRBV10-3 with TRBJ1-6, with 9 bases identical to TRBD1. The CDR3 spans 14 residues. Germline trimming cut 2 bases from V and 9 bases from J; bases unmatched to any gene: 2. Per the germline V gene, CDR1 is ENHRY and CDR2 is SYGVKD. This CDR3 is CAISEGQGTSPLHF. CDR3 DNA: TGTGCCATCAGTGAGGGACAGGGGACTTCACCCCTCCACTTT.

The J gene is TRBJ2-6, the V gene TRBV7-9; no definite D call. V lost 5 bases to trimming and J lost 4 bases, with 9 bases between them. The CDR3 is 14 residues long. Germline-derived CDR1 and CDR2 are SEHNR and FQNEAQ (reference sequence). The CDR3 reads CASSRVAGANVLTF. Written as DNA, the CDR3 is TGTGCCAGCAGCCGCGTCGCGGGGGCCAACGTCCTGACTTTC.

V gene TRBV20-1 combines with J gene TRBJ2-1; 13 bases match TRBD2. Germline V CDR1 and CDR2: DFQATT, SNEGSKA (reference sequence). V gave up 6 bases and J gave up 7 bases; unmatched junction bases: 12. The CDR3 has 16 amino acids. Here the CDR3 DNA reads TGCAGTGCCCCAACTAGCGGGAGGGGATTGAATAATGAGCAGTTCTTC. Protein product: CSAPTSGRGLNNEQFF.

This clonotype was recorded a few times. The J gene is TRBJ2-1, the V gene TRBV19; no reliable D call. The CDR3 length is 16 residues. Germline values: CDR1 LNHDA, CDR2 SQIVND (reference sequence). Trimming took 0 bases from V and 1 from J, leaving 10 bases between them. The CDR3 DNA reads TGTGCCAGTAGTATAGATCCCTTGGAGTCCTACAATGAGCAGTTCTTC. It yields the protein CASSIDPLESYNEQFF.

This clonotype was observed a few times. The chain couples TRBV19 to TRBJ1-4; D ambiguous. CDR3 length: 14 residues. Germline V lookup: CDR1 LNHDA, CDR2 SQIVND (reference sequence). Trimming stripped 3 bases from V and 4 bases from J, with 9 bases between. For the CDR3, the DNA is TGTGCCAGTAGTATTATAGGGATTAATGAAAAACTGTTTTTT. Its translation is CASSIIGINEKLFF.

This clonotype came up a few times. V and J are TRBV3-1 and TRBJ1-5; 8 nucleotides agree with TRBD1. Losses at the gene ends were 6 bases for V and 12 bases for J; bases not matched to a gene: 10. Germline CDR1 and CDR2: LGHDT and YNNKEL (reference sequence). The CDR3 is 13 amino acids. CDR3 DNA: TGTGCCAGCAGTGCTACAGGGGGGATTCTCCAGCATTTT. Amino acids: CASSATGGILQHF.

The chain joins TRBV12-3 or TRBV12-4 to TRBJ2-3, with 7 bases identical to TRBD2. J lost 1 base, V lost 5 bases, and 9 bases had no gene match. The CDR3 runs to 16 residues. The CDR3 DNA reads TGTGCCAGCAGTCGACCCCAGGGAGGGGGCACAGATACGCAGTATTTT. This translates into CASSRPQGGGTDTQYF.

The table lists this clonotype with many counts. V and J are TRBV11-1 and TRBJ2-1; 12 nucleotides align to TRBD2. The CDR3 is made up of 15 amino acids. Per the germline V gene, CDR1 is SGHAT and CDR2 is FQDESV (reference sequence). The junction had 3 bases not matched to a gene; V was cut back by 4 bases and J by 5 bases. CDR3 region: CASSSWTSGNNEQFF. For the CDR3, the DNA is TGTGCCAGCAGCTCCTGGACTAGCGGGAACAATGAGCAGTTCTTC.

The CDR3 sequence is CASSQVGSLPYNEQFF. DNA for the CDR3: TGCGCCAGCAGCCAAGTCGGGAGTCTCCCATACAATGAGCAGTTCTTC. J is TRBJ2-1 and V is TRBV4-1, with TRBD2 as a possible D gene (6 bases). The V gene lost 1 base and the J gene lost 4 bases, with 14 bases spanning the gap. The CDR3 runs 16 residues. The V gene's germline CDR1 is MGHRA and CDR2 YSYEKL.